This TCR beta chain originates from a study of OX40 agonist ivuxolimab in advanced cancers. CDR1 and CDR2 (germline): SGHRS, YFSETQ. The CDR3 contains 12 residues. Trimming took off 3 bases at V and 3 bases at J, with 7 bases between the two ends. Profiled with immunoSEQ multiplex PCR; TCRdb holds only in-frame clones, not every one. The sample records some 69,000 clones, 80% to 85% being singletons. The sequenced sample was CD4+ or CD8+ T cells sorted from blood, obtained in a trial of the OX40 agonist ivuxolimab. The chain couples TRBV5-1 to TRBJ2-7; possibly TRBD1 for D (5 bases). This receptor was identified in an adult with an advanced solid tumor such as melanoma, head and neck, liver or kidney cancer. The DNA of the CDR3 is TGCGCCAGCAGCTCCGACAGCTACGAGCAGTACTTC. Amino acid sequence: CASSSDSYEQYF. Full variable domain (remainder filled in from reference TRBV5-1 and TRBJ2-7): KAGVTQTPRYLIKTRGQQVTLSCSPISGHRSVSWYQQTPGQGLQFLFEYFSETQRNKGNFPGRFSGRQFSNSRSEMNVSTLELGDSALYLCASSSDSYEQYFGPGTRLTVT.